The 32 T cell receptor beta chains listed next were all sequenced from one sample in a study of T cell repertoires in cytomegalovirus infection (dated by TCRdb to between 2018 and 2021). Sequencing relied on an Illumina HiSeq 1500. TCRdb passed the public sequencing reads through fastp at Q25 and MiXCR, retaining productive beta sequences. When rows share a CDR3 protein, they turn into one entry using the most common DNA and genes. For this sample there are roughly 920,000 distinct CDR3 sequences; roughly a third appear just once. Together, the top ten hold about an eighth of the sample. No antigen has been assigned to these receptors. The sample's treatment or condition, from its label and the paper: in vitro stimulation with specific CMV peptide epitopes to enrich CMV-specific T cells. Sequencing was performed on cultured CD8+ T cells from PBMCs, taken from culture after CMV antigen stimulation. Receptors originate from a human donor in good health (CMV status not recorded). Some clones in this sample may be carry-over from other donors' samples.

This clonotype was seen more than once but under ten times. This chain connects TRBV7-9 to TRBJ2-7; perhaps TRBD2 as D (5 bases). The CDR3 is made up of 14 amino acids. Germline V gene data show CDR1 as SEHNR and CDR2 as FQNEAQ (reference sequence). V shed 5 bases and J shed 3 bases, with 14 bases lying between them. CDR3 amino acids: CASSPKDGVYEQYF. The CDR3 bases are TGTGCCAGCAGCCCAAAGGACGGGGTCTACGAGCAGTACTTC.

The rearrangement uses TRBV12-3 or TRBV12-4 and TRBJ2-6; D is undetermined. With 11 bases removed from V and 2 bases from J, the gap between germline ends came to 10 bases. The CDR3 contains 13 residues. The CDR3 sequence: CAGIWAGANVLTF. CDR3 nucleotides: TGTGCCGGCATCTGGGCTGGGGCCAACGTCCTGACTTTC.

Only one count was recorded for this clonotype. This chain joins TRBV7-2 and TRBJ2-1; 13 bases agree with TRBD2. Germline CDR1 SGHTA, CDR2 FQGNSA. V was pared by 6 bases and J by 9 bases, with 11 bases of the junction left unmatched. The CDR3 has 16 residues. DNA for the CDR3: TGTGCCAGCAGGGAGACTAGCGGGGGGCTCGGCGCTGAGCAGTTCTTC. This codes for CASRETSGGLGAEQFF.

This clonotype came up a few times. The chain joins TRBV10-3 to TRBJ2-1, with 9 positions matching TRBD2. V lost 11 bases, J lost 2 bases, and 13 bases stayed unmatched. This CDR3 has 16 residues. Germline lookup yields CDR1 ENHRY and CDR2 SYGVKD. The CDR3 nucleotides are TGTGCCGCCCTAGGGATAGCGGGGGACCCCTACAATGAGCAGTTCTTC. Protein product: CAALGIAGDPYNEQFF.

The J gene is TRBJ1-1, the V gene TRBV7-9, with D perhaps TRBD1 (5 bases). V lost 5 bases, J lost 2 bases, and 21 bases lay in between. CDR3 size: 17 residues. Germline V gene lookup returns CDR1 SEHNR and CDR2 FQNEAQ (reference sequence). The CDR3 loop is CASSPSLERGANTEAFF. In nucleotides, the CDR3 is TGTGCCAGCAGCCCATCGTTGGAGAGGGGAGCAAACACTGAAGCTTTCTTT.

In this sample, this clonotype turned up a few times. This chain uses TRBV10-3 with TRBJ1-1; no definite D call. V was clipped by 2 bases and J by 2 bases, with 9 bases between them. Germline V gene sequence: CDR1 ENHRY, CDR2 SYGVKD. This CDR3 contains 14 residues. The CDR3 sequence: CAISEGRANTEAFF. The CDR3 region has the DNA TGTGCCATCAGTGAGGGGAGGGCTAACACTGAAGCTTTCTTT.

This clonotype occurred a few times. As DNA, the CDR3 is TGTGCCAGCAGCGACGGGGAGGATGAGCAGTTCTTC. Its translation is CASSDGEDEQFF. The chain joins TRBV7-3 to TRBJ2-1, with D possibly TRBD2 on 6 matching bases. The length of the CDR3 is 12 residues. Trimming cost V 5 bases and J 8 bases, with 10 bases left between them. Germline V CDR1 and CDR2: SGHTA, FQGTGA.

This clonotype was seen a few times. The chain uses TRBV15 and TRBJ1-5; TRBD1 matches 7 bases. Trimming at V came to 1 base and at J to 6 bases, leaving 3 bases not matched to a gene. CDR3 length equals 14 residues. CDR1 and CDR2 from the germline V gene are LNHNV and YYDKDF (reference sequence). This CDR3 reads CATSRGGQSQPQHF. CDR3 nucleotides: TGTGCCACCAGCAGAGGGGGACAGTCTCAGCCCCAGCATTTT.

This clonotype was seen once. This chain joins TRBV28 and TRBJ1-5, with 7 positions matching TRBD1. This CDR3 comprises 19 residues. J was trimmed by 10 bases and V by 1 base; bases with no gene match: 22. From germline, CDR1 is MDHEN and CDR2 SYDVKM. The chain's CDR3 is CASSLFPGQSPRGRIPQHF. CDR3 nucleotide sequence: TGTGCCAGCAGTTTATTTCCGGGACAGAGCCCCAGAGGGAGAATCCCCCAGCATTTT.

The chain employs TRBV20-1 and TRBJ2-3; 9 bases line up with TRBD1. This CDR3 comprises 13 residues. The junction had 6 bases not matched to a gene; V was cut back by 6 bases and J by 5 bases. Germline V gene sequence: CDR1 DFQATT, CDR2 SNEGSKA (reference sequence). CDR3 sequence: CSAPQGAGDTQYF. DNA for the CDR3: TGCAGTGCACCACAGGGGGCTGGAGATACGCAGTATTTT.

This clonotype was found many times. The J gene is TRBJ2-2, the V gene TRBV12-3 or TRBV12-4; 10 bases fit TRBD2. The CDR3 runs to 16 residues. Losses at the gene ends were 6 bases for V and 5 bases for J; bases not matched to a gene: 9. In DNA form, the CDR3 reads TGTGCCAGCAGCTCTAGCGGGGGCCACCTGACCGGGGAGCTGTTTTTT. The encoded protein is CASSSSGGHLTGELFF.

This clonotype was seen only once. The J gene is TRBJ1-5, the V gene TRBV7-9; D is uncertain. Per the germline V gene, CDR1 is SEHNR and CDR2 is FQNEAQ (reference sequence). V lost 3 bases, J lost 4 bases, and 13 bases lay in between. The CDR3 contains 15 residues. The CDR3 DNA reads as TGTGCCAGCAGCTTCGAGCCGGCTGAAAATCAGCCCCAGCATTTT. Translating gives CASSFEPAENQPQHF.

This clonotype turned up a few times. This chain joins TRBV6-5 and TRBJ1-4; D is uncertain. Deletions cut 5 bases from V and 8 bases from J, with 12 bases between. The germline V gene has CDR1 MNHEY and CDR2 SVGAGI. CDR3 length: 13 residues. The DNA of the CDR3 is TGTGCCAGCAGTGTGGCAGTTAGCGAAAAACTGTTTTTT. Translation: CASSVAVSEKLFF.

CDR3 sequence (DNA): TGTGCCAGCTACGGGACCGCCGAAGCTTTCTTT. Protein product: CASYGTAEAFF. The rearrangement links TRBV18 to TRBJ1-1; D may be TRBD1 (5 bases). Germline CDR1 and CDR2: KGHSH and LQKENI. Trimming left V 7 bases short and J 8 bases short, with 11 bases between. CDR3 size: 11 residues.

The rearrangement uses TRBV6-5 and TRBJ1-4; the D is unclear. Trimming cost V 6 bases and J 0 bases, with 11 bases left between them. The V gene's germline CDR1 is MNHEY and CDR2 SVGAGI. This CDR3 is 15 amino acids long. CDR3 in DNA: TGTGCCAGCAGGGAGCTGGAAGCAACTAATGAAAAACTGTTTTTT. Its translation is CASRELEATNEKLFF.

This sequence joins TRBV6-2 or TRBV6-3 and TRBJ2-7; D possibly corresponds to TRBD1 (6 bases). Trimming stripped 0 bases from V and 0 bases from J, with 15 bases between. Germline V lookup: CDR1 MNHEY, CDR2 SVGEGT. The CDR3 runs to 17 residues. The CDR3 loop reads CASSYSSSGQRSYEQYV. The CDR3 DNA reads TGTGCCAGCAGTTACTCGTCGTCGGGACAACGCTCCTACGAGCAGTACGTC.

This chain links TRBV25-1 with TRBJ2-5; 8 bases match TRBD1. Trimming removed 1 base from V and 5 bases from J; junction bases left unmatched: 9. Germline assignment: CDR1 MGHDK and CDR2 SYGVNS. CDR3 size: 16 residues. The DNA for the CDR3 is TGTGCCAGCAGTGAATCCCCCCTGGACAGGGATGAGACCCAGTACTTC. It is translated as CASSESPLDRDETQYF.

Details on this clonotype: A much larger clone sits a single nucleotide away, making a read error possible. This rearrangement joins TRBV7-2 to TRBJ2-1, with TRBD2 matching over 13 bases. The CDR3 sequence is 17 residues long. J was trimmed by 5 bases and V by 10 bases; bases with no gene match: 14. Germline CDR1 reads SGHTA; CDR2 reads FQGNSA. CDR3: CANRLAGGEWFHNEQFF. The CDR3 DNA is TGTGCCAACAGACTAGCGGGGGGCGAATGGTTCCACAATGAGCAGTTCTTC. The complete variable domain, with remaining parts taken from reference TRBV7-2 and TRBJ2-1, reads GAGVSQSPSNKVTEKGKDVELRCDPISGHTALYWYRQSLGQGLEFLIYFQGNSAPDKSGLPSDRFSAERTGGSVSTLTIQRTQQEDSAVYLCANRLAGGEWFHNEQFFGPGTRLTVL.

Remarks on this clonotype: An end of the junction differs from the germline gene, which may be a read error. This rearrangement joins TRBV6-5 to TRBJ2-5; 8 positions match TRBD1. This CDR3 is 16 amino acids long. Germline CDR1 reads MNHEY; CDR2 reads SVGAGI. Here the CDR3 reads CASSKNPDRDPATLYF. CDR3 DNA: TGTGCCAGCAGTAAGAACCCGGACAGGGACCCCGCGACCCTGTACTTC.

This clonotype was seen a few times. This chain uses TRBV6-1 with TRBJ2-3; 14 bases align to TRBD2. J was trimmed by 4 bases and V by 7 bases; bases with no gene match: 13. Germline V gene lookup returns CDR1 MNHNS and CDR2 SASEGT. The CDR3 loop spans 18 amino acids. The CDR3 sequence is CASIKRLAGGPWADTQYF. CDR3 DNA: TGTGCCAGCATCAAGAGACTAGCGGGGGGGCCATGGGCAGATACGCAGTATTTT.

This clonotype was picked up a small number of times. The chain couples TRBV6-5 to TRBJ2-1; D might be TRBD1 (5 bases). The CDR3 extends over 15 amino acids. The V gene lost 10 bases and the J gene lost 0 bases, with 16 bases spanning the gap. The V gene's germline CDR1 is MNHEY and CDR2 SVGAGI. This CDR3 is CATLGQDRSYNEQFF. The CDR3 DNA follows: TGTGCCACCCTGGGGCAGGACCGCTCCTACAATGAGCAGTTCTTC.

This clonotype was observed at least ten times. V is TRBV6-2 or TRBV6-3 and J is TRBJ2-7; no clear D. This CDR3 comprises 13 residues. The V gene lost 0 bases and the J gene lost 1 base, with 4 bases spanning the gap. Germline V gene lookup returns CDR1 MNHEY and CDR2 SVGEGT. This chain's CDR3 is CASSYSGSYEQYV. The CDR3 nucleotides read TGTGCCAGCAGTTACTCAGGGTCCTACGAGCAGTACGTC.

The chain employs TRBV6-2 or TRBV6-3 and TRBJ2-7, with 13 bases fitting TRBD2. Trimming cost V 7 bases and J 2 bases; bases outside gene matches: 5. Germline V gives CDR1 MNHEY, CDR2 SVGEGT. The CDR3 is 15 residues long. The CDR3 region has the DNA TGTGCCAGCAAAGGACTAGCGGGGGCCCCCTACGAGCAGTACGTC. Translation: CASKGLAGAPYEQYV.

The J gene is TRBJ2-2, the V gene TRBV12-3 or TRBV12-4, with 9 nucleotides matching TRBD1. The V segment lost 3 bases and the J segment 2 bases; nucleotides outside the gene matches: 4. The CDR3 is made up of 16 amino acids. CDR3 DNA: TGTGCCAGCAGTTTTACAGGGGGCCTCAACACCGGGGAGCTGTTTTTT. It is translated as CASSFTGGLNTGELFF.

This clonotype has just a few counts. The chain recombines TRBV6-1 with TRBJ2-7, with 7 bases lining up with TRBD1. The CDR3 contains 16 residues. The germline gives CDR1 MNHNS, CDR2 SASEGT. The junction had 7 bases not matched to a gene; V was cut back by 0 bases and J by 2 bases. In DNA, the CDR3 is TGTGCCAGCAGTGAAGCTTTTAGGGGGCACCCCTACGAGCAGTACTTC. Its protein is CASSEAFRGHPYEQYF.

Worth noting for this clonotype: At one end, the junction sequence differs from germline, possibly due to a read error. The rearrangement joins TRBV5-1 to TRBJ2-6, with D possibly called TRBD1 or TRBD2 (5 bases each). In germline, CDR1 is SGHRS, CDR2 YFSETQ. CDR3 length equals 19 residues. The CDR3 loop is CASSLHNTGLNSGAKVLTF. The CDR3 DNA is TGCGCCAGCAGCCTCCACAACACAGGACTTAACTCTGGGGCCAAAGTCCTGACTTTC.

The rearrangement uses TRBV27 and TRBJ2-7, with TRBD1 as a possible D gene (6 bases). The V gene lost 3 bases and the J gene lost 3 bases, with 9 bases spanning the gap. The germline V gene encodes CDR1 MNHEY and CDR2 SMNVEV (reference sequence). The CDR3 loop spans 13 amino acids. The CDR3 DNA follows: TGTGCCAGCAGTTTTGGGACACACTACGAGCAGTACTTC. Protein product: CASSFGTHYEQYF.

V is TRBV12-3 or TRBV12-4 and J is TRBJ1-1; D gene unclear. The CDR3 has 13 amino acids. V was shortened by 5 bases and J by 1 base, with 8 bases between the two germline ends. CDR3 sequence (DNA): TGTGCCAGCAGTGACCGGAAGAACACTGAAGCTTTCTTT. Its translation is CASSDRKNTEAFF.

CDR3: CASSLSYPGLSGNYGYTF. CDR3 in DNA: TGTGCCAGCAGCCTTTCTTACCCGGGACTCTCGGGCAACTATGGCTACACCTTC. The chain uses TRBV3-1 and TRBJ1-2, with a possible D match to TRBD1 (5 bases). The CDR3 runs to 18 residues. Trimming took off 4 bases at V and 2 bases at J, with 23 bases between the two ends. Germline values: CDR1 LGHDT, CDR2 YNNKEL (reference sequence).

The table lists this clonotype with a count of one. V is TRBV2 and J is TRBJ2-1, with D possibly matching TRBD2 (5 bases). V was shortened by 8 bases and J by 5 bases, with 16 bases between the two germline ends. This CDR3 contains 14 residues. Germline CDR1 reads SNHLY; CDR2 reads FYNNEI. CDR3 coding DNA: TGTGCCAGCCCCGGACTGGCGGTCGACAATGAGCAGTTCTTC. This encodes CASPGLAVDNEQFF.

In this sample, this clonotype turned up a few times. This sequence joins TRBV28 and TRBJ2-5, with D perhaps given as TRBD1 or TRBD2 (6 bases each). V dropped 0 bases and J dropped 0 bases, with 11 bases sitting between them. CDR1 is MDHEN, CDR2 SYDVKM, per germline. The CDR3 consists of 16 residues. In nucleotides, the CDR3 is TGTGCCAGCAGTTTATGGGCAGGGGAGGACCAAGAGACCCAGTACTTC. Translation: CASSLWAGEDQETQYF.

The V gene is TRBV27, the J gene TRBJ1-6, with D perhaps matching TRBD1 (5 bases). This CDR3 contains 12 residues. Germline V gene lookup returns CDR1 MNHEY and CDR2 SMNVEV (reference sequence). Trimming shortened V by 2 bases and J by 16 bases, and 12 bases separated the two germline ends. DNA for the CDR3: TGTGCCAGCAGTTTACCCGGCAGGGAGCTCCACTTT. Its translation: CASSLPGRELHF.